These 16 T cell receptor beta chains were all obtained from the same sample, sequenced in a study of early T cells in non-severe SARS-CoV-2 infection (dated by TCRdb to about 2021). The library was generated by 5' RACE. Sequencing instrument: NextSeq 500. TCRdb handled the public reads itself, with Q25 trimming in fastp and clone calling in MiXCR, and kept productive beta chains. Merged by CDR3 protein, the rows form single entries marked with the most common genes and DNA. Counted in this sample were 20,000 to 25,000 distinct CDR3 sequences; roughly 5% of them appeared once. In total, the top ten clones hold about 6.9% of the sample. Sequenced sample: whole blood. These receptors were taken from an adult who was a healthcare worker with PCR-confirmed SARS-CoV-2 infection or an uninfected control (not recorded which).

This clonotype was counted at least ten times. An end of the junction does not agree with germline; a read error may underlie this. The chain couples TRBV2 to TRBJ2-7; 10 positions agree with TRBD2. This CDR3 region has 12 residues. Germline lookup yields CDR1 SNHLY and CDR2 FYNNEI. This CDR3 is CASSNEREGLNF. Here the CDR3 DNA reads TGTGCCAGCAGCAACGAGCGGGAGGGCTTAAACTTC.

This clonotype showed up just a few times. The rearrangement joins TRBV2 to TRBJ2-5; D is ambiguous. The CDR3 has 11 residues. CDR1 is SNHLY and CDR2 is FYNNEI in the germline V gene. Trimming took off 7 bases at V and 0 bases at J, with 3 bases between the two ends. The DNA for the CDR3 is TGTGCCAGCAAGTACCAAGAGACCCAGTACTTC. As protein: CASKYQETQYF.

This clonotype was found once. The V call is TRBV19, the J call TRBJ2-5, with a weak D call TRBD1 (6 bases). CDR1 is LNHDA, CDR2 SQIVND, per germline (reference sequence). Trimming took 6 bases from V and 2 from J, leaving 10 bases between them. This CDR3 is 13 amino acids long. CDR3 protein: CASSRTVQETQYF. In DNA, the CDR3 is TGTGCCAGTAGCCGGACAGTACAAGAGACCCAGTACTTC. Variable domain in full (rest from reference TRBV19 and TRBJ2-5): DGGITQSPKYLFRKEGQNVTLSCEQNLNHDAMYWYRQDPGQGLRLIYYSQIVNDFQKGDIAEGYSVSREKKESFPLTVTSAQKNPTAFYLCASSRTVQETQYFGPGTRLLVL.

This clonotype was picked up many times. The chain links TRBV3-1 to TRBJ2-1; TRBD1 might be the D (6 bases). This CDR3 is built from 16 residues. The germline V gene has CDR1 LGHDT and CDR2 YNNKEL (reference sequence). The V end lost 4 bases, the J end lost 4 bases, and 17 bases lay between the germline ends. The chain's CDR3 is CASSPNGDIRYNEQFF. The DNA of the CDR3 is TGTGCCAGCAGCCCGAACGGGGACATTCGATACAATGAGCAGTTCTTC.

The genes are TRBV7-2 and TRBJ1-2, with D unresolved. Trimming stripped 11 bases from V and 4 bases from J, with 17 bases between. Per germline, CDR1 SGHTA and CDR2 FQGNSA. This CDR3 is 13 amino acids long. The CDR3 loop is CAGTRGRGYGYTF. The CDR3 DNA sequence: TGTGCCGGAACGCGTGGACGGGGCTATGGCTACACCTTC.

This chain connects TRBV7-9 to TRBJ1-2, with 7 bases matching TRBD1. This CDR3 comprises 12 residues. Germline CDR1 is SEHNR and CDR2 is FQNEAQ (reference sequence). V trimming: 3 bases; J trimming: 8 bases; junction bases outside the gene matches: 3. This CDR3 reads CASSFDRVGYTF. The CDR3 region has the DNA TGTGCCAGCAGCTTCGACAGGGTCGGCTACACCTTC.

This clonotype has at least ten counts. This chain connects TRBV2 to TRBJ2-5; D is unresolved. The CDR3 sequence is 12 residues long. V was shortened by 3 bases and J by 4 bases, with 6 bases between the two germline ends. Germline CDR1 is SNHLY and CDR2 is FYNNEI. CDR3 nucleotide sequence: TGTGCCAGCAGTGAGACCGGAGAGACCCAGTACTTC. Its protein is CASSETGETQYF.

This clonotype was seen a few times. This chain links TRBV7-2 with TRBJ1-2, with a possible D match to TRBD1 (5 bases). Germline CDR1 and CDR2: SGHTA and FQGNSA. Trimming shortened V by 1 base and J by 4 bases, and 10 bases separated the two germline ends. The length of the CDR3 is 14 residues. The CDR3, as DNA: TGTGCCAGCAGCTTAGGCCAGGGCACCTATGGCTACACCTTC. Amino acid sequence: CASSLGQGTYGYTF. Full variable domain (remainder filled in from reference TRBV7-2 and TRBJ1-2): GAGVSQSPSNKVTEKGKDVELRCDPISGHTALYWYRQSLGQGLEFLIYFQGNSAPDKSGLPSDRFSAERTGGSVSTLTIQRTQQEDSAVYLCASSLGQGTYGYTFGSGTRLTVV.

This clonotype was detected ten times or more. The chain employs TRBV7-6 and TRBJ2-7; TRBD1 agrees at 10 bases. Germline CDR1 reads SGHVS; CDR2 reads FNYEAQ. Losses at the gene ends were 4 bases for V and 7 bases for J; bases not matched to a gene: 4. CDR3 size: 13 residues. The CDR3 loop is CASSSRDRGEQYF. The CDR3 bases are TGTGCCAGCAGCTCACGGGACAGGGGAGAGCAGTACTTC. The complete variable domain, with remaining parts taken from reference TRBV7-6 and TRBJ2-7, reads GAGVSQSPRYKVTKRGQDVALRCDPISGHVSLYWYRQALGQGPEFLTYFNYEAQQDKSGLPNDRFSAERPEGSISTLTIQRTEQRDSAMYRCASSSRDRGEQYFGPGTRLTVT.

This clonotype has a count of ten or more. The V and J genes are TRBV12-3 or TRBV12-4 and TRBJ2-7, with D perhaps being TRBD1 or TRBD2 (5 bases each). This CDR3 has 15 amino acids. V was pared by 7 bases and J by 0 bases, with 16 bases between. The CDR3 nucleotides read TGTGCCAGCACTTTCCGGGGCAGCCCCTCCTACGAGCAGTACTTC. As protein: CASTFRGSPSYEQYF.

This chain uses TRBV28 with TRBJ1-1, with no clear D. V dropped 6 bases and J dropped 7 bases, with 6 bases sitting between them. This CDR3 is built from 10 residues. Germline V gene data show CDR1 as MDHEN and CDR2 as SYDVKM. The CDR3 region is CASRRFEAFF. CDR3 nucleotide sequence: TGTGCCAGCAGGAGGTTTGAAGCTTTCTTT. Full variable domain (rest looked up from reference TRBV28 and TRBJ1-1): DVKVTQSSRYLVKRTGEKVFLECVQDMDHENMFWYRQDPGLGLRLIYFSYDVKMKEKGDIPEGYSVSREKKERFSLILESASTNQTSMYLCASRRFEAFFGQGTRLTVV.

This clonotype was found many times. V gene TRBV5-1 combines with J gene TRBJ1-1, with D perhaps TRBD1 (5 bases). CDR3 size: 14 residues. Germline V CDR1 and CDR2: SGHRS, YFSETQ. V was cut by 0 bases and J by 4 bases, with 10 bases left in between. In nucleotides, the CDR3 is TGCGCCAGCAGCTTGGGGGGCTCGGGCACTGAAGCTTTCTTT. Its protein is CASSLGGSGTEAFF.

There are a few counts of this clonotype. The rearrangement links TRBV6-2 or TRBV6-3 to TRBJ2-3, with 10 bases that match TRBD2. The CDR3 contains 18 residues. Germline CDR1 reads MNHEY; CDR2 reads SVGEGT. Trimming at V came to 2 bases and at J to 3 bases, leaving 11 bases not matched to a gene. CDR3 protein: CASSYPPSGRGKTDTQYF. The DNA of the CDR3 is TGTGCCAGCAGTTACCCCCCTAGCGGGAGAGGAAAAACAGATACGCAGTATTTT.

This clonotype was recorded many times. The V and J genes are TRBV29-1 and TRBJ1-2; 8 nucleotides agree with TRBD1. The CDR3 contains 13 residues. The germline V gene encodes CDR1 SQVTM and CDR2 ANQGSEA. V gave up 3 bases and J gave up 4 bases; unmatched junction bases: 4. The CDR3 protein is CSVEDRAPYGYTF. The CDR3 coding sequence is TGCAGCGTTGAGGACAGGGCCCCCTATGGCTACACCTTC.

V usage is TRBV6-1 and J usage is TRBJ2-1; tentatively, D is TRBD1 or TRBD2 (5 bases each). There are 14 residues in the CDR3. The V and J ends lost 2 bases and 8 bases respectively, with 13 bases between them. Germline V gene lookup returns CDR1 MNHNS and CDR2 SASEGT. DNA of the CDR3: TGTGCCAGCAGTGAAAGCCGCAGGGACGATGAGCAGTTCTTC. This codes for CASSESRRDDEQFF.

V and J are TRBV7-9 and TRBJ2-1, with 11 bases fitting TRBD2. Losses at the gene ends were 5 bases for V and 0 bases for J; bases not matched to a gene: 0. The CDR3 is 15 residues long. Germline CDR1 SEHNR, CDR2 FQNEAQ (reference sequence). CDR3 nucleotides: TGTGCCAGCAGCACTAGCGGGAGCTCCTACAATGAGCAGTTCTTC. This encodes CASSTSGSSYNEQFF.